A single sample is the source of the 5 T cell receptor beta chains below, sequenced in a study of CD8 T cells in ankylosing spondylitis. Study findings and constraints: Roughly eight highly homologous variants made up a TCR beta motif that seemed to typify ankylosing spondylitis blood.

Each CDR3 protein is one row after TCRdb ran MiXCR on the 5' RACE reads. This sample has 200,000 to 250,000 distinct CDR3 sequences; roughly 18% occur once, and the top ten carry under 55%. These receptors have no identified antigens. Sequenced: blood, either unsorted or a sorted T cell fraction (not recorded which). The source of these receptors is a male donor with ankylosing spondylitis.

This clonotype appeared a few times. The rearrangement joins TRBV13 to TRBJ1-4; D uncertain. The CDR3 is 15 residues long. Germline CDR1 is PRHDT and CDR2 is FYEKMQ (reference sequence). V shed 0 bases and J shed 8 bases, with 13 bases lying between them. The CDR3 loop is CASSLGVSIGEKLFF. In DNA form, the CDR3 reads TGTGCCAGCAGCTTAGGTGTCTCAATCGGGGAAAAACTGTTTTTT.

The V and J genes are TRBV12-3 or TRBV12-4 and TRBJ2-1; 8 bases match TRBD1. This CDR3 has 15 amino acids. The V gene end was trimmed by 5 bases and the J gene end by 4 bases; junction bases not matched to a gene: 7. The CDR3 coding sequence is TGTGCCAGCAGTCCGCCGGACAGGGTGTACAATGAGCAGTTCTTC. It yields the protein CASSPPDRVYNEQFF.

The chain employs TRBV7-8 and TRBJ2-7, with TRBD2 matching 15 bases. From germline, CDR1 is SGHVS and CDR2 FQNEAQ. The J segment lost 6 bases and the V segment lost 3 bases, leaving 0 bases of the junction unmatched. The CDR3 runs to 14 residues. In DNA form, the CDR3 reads TGTGCCAGCAGCTTGGGACTAGCGGGAGGCGAGCAGTACTTC. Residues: CASSLGLAGGEQYF.

CDR3 sequence reads: CASSLANAGGPPYEQYF. CDR3 in DNA: TGTGCCAGCAGTTTGGCGAATGCGGGAGGGCCTCCCTACGAGCAGTACTTC. The chain employs TRBV28 and TRBJ2-7; 9 bases agree with TRBD2. The germline V gene encodes CDR1 MDHEN and CDR2 SYDVKM. The V gene end was trimmed by 3 bases and the J gene end by 2 bases; junction bases not matched to a gene: 11. The CDR3 totals 17 residues.

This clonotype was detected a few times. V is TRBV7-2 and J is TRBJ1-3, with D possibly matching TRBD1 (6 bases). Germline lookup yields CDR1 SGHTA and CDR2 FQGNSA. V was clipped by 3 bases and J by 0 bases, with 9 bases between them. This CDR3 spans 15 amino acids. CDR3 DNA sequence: TGTGCCAGCAGCTTTGGACAGCACTCTGGAAACACCATATATTTT. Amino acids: CASSFGQHSGNTIYF. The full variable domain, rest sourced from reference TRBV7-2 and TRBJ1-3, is GAGVSQSPSNKVTEKGKDVELRCDPISGHTALYWYRQSLGQGLEFLIYFQGNSAPDKSGLPSDRFSAERTGGSVSTLTIQRTQQEDSAVYLCASSFGQHSGNTIYFGEGSWLTVV.